This record concerns one T cell receptor (beta chain) sequence. What it binds is not known. The data were obtained in a study of T cell repertoires in cytomegalovirus infection. In the study overall: Public TCR beta signature analysis indicated the presence of both CMV infection and matching HLA type. General study findings and limits: The cumulative frequency of public TCR beta families identified carriers of CMV plus the relevant HLA. The ex vivo response showed dominance by HLA-C-restricted CMV-specific TCR beta clonotypes.

TCRdb processed the reads anew with MiXCR; each CDR3 protein has one entry. This sample has about 310,000 distinct CDR3 sequences, with 15% to 20% found just once. Germline CDR1 and CDR2: LGHDT and YNNKEL (reference sequence). The CDR3 spans 17 residues. J gave up 7 bases and V 2 bases, and 8 bases lay outside the gene matches. Sequenced: PBMCs. V usage is TRBV3-1 and J usage is TRBJ2-6, with TRBD1 identical over 10 bases. The sequence came from a human donor in good health (CMV status not recorded). Some clones in this sample may be carry-over from other donors' samples. CDR3 in amino acids: CASSQMDRGFGANVLTF. The CDR3 region has the DNA TGTGCCAGCAGCCAAATGGACAGGGGGTTTGGAGCCAACGTCCTGACTTTC.